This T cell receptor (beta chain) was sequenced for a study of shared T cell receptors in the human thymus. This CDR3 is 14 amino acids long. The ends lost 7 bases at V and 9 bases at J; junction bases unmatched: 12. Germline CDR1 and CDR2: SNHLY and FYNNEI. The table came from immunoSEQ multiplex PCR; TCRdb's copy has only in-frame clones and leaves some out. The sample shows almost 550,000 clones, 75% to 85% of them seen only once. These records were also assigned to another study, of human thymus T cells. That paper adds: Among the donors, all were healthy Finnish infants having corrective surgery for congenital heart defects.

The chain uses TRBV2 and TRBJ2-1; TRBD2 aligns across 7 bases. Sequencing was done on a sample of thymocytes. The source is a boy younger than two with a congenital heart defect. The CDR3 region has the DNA TGTGCCAGCACCGAGGAGGAGCGGGGCGGTGAGCAGTTCTTC. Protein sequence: CASTEEERGGEQFF.